The 18 T cell receptor beta chains in this list originate from one sample, sequenced in a study of radiotherapy plus CTLA-4 blockade in lung cancer. Method: immunoSEQ multiplex PCR; TCRdb's copy keeps in-frame clones and lacks some. The sample contains approximately 80,000 clones, roughly 70% of which appear only once. The sequenced sample was peripheral blood, obtained from a patient treated with radiotherapy plus ipilimumab. Receptors originate from a human donor with non-small cell lung cancer whose response to radiotherapy plus ipilimumab could not be evaluated.

This chain joins TRBV6-1 and TRBJ2-5, with TRBD1 as a possible D gene (5 bases). Trimming took 4 bases from V and 0 from J, leaving 6 bases between them. The CDR3 is made up of 13 amino acids. Per the germline V gene, CDR1 is MNHNS and CDR2 is SASEGT. DNA of the CDR3: TGTGCCAGCAGTGGACAGTACCAAGAGACCCAGTACTTC. Residues: CASSGQYQETQYF.

The chain has TRBV7-9 and TRBJ2-7, with 9 bases aligning to TRBD1. V was pared by 5 bases and J by 3 bases, with 8 bases of the junction left unmatched. In germline, CDR1 is SEHNR, CDR2 FQNEAQ (reference sequence). This CDR3 is 15 amino acids long. CDR3 nucleotide sequence: TGTGCCAGCAGCCCCGGGACAGGGCATTTCTACGAGCAGTACTTC. It translates to CASSPGTGHFYEQYF.

The V gene is TRBV11-3, the J gene TRBJ2-7; 9 bases agree with TRBD2. Germline CDR1 and CDR2: SGHNT and YENEEA. Unmatched junction bases numbered 11, after V lost 5 bases and J lost 3 bases. CDR3 length: 16 residues. As DNA, the CDR3 is TGTGCCAGCAGCCCACCAGTAGCGGGAGCGATCTACGAGCAGTACTTC. Translating it yields CASSPPVAGAIYEQYF.

The chain is built from TRBV7-6 and TRBJ2-3; tentatively, D is TRBD1 (6 bases). The V gene's germline CDR1 is SGHVS and CDR2 FNYEAQ. This CDR3 is 14 amino acids long. V lost 2 bases and J 4 bases, leaving 10 bases between the germline ends. CDR3 in amino acids: CASSLRAGADTQYF. DNA of the CDR3: TGTGCCAGCAGCTTAAGGGCAGGGGCAGATACGCAGTATTTT. Full variable domain (rest looked up from reference TRBV7-6 and TRBJ2-3): GAGVSQSPRYKVTKRGQDVALRCDPISGHVSLYWYRQALGQGPEFLTYFNYEAQQDKSGLPNDRFSAERPEGSISTLTIQRTEQRDSAMYRCASSLRAGADTQYFGPGTRLTVL.

The chain joins TRBV27 to TRBJ1-1; possibly TRBD1 for D (6 bases). Trimming removed 5 bases from V and 1 base from J, with 14 bases in between. Germline V CDR1 and CDR2: MNHEY, SMNVEV (reference sequence). This CDR3 contains 15 residues. This CDR3 reads CASSPLGGRNTEAFF. DNA for the CDR3: TGTGCCAGCAGTCCGTTGGGGGGGCGGAACACTGAAGCTTTCTTT.

The rearrangement joins TRBV6-4 to TRBJ2-7, with TRBD2 as a possible D gene (6 bases). V lost 3 bases, J lost 5 bases, and 20 bases lay in between. CDR3 length equals 16 residues. Germline CDR1 reads MRHNA; CDR2 reads SNTAGT. The CDR3 protein is CASSETPGTALDEQYF. CDR3 nucleotides: TGTGCCAGCAGTGAAACCCCCGGGACTGCCCTCGACGAGCAGTACTTC.

The chain recombines TRBV5-1 with TRBJ2-1, with 12 bases identical to TRBD1. The CDR3 sequence is 16 residues long. The germline gives CDR1 SGHRS, CDR2 YFSETQ. V shed 3 bases, J shed 11 bases, and the junction held 12 bases outside the gene matches. CDR3 sequence reads: CASSWGTGGLAMKQFF. The CDR3 DNA is TGCGCCAGCAGCTGGGGGACAGGGGGCCTTGCAATGAAGCAGTTCTTC.

The rearrangement links TRBV29-1 to TRBJ1-3, with unresolved D. Germline V gene sequence: CDR1 SQVTM, CDR2 ANQGSEA. The CDR3 spans 12 residues. V lost 4 bases to trimming and J lost 0 bases, with 4 bases between them. As DNA, the CDR3 is TGCAGCGTTGGCGGCTCTGGAAACACCATATATTTT. Translation gives CSVGGSGNTIYF.

This sequence joins TRBV4-1 and TRBJ2-7, with 9 bases matching TRBD2. In germline, CDR1 is MGHRA, CDR2 YSYEKL. With V trimmed by 1 base and J by 3 bases, 7 bases remained unmatched. This CDR3 comprises 16 residues. The CDR3 spells CASSQASGGPLYEQYF. DNA of the CDR3: TGCGCCAGCAGCCAAGCGAGCGGGGGGCCGCTCTACGAGCAGTACTTC.

This sequence joins TRBV30 and TRBJ2-3; D is uncertain. This CDR3 is built from 11 residues. Germline V gene lookup returns CDR1 GTSNPN and CDR2 SVGIG (reference sequence). Between the trimmed V and J ends, which lost 2 bases and 5 bases, there was a span of 5 bases. CDR3 loop: CAWSSGDTQYF. In DNA form, the CDR3 reads TGTGCCTGGAGTTCGGGAGATACGCAGTATTTT.

This chain connects TRBV6-5 to TRBJ2-7; tentatively, D is TRBD2 (6 bases). The CDR3 loop spans 14 amino acids. V was trimmed by 0 bases and J by 4 bases, leaving 10 bases between them. The germline CDR1 and CDR2 sequences are MNHEY and SVGAGI. CDR3 DNA: TGTGCCAGCAGTTACTCGGGCGGGGAGTACGAGCAGTACTTC. Residues: CASSYSGGEYEQYF.

A few counts support this clone. This rearrangement joins TRBV10-3 to TRBJ1-1; a weak D match, TRBD1 (6 bases). Trimming removed 1 base from V and 2 bases from J, with 11 bases in between. Germline values: CDR1 ENHRY, CDR2 SYGVKD. The CDR3 is 15 amino acids. The CDR3 loop reads CAISEYVGTNTEAFF. The CDR3 DNA reads as TGTGCCATCAGTGAGTATGTAGGGACAAACACTGAAGCTTTCTTT.

The genes are TRBV18 and TRBJ1-2, with 8 bases matching TRBD1. This CDR3 contains 14 residues. Germline CDR1 is KGHSH and CDR2 is LQKENI. V lost 5 bases to trimming and J lost 2 bases; unmatched junction nucleotides: 4. In DNA, the CDR3 is TGTGCCAGCTCATCAGGACAGGGCAACTATGGCTACACCTTC. Translated: CASSSGQGNYGYTF.

This clone has just one count. This chain joins TRBV4-3 and TRBJ1-5; no clear D gene. Trimming pared 6 bases from V and 2 bases from J, leaving 11 bases between. Germline CDR1 is LGHNA and CDR2 is YSLEER. The CDR3 loop spans 14 amino acids. The CDR3 DNA reads as TGCGCCAGCAGTTCGGTCGAAGGCAATCAGCCCCAGCATTTT. The encoded protein is CASSSVEGNQPQHF.

Concerning this clone: Germline and junction disagree at one end, which may indicate a read error. V and J are TRBV5-1 and TRBJ2-7; TRBD1 matches at 10 bases. The germline V gene has CDR1 SGHRS and CDR2 YFSETQ. This CDR3 contains 16 residues. The chain's CDR3 is CVSSLAPGQGFREQYF. The CDR3 region has the DNA TGCGTCAGCAGCTTGGCCCCGGGACAGGGGTTCAGGGAGCAGTACTTC.

DNA for the CDR3: TGTGCCAGCAGCTTGCTGCCGGGACAGGCCAATTCACCCCTCCACTTT. Its translation: CASSLLPGQANSPLHF. The chain employs TRBV5-5 and TRBJ1-6; 8 nucleotides line up with TRBD1. V dropped 1 base and J dropped 7; count of bases not matched to a gene: 7. The germline gives CDR1 SGHKS, CDR2 YYEKEE (reference sequence). CDR3 length equals 16 residues.

Here the CDR3 DNA reads TGTGCCAGCAGCACCCATGGACAGACCCTCTCTGGGGCCAACGTCCTGACTTTC. Protein product: CASSTHGQTLSGANVLTF. V usage is TRBV2 and J usage is TRBJ2-6; tentatively, D is TRBD1 (6 bases). This CDR3 region has 18 residues. V was trimmed by 6 bases and J by 0 bases, leaving 18 bases between them. The germline V gene has CDR1 SNHLY and CDR2 FYNNEI.

The chain links TRBV9 to TRBJ2-5; D perhaps matches TRBD1 (6 bases). Looked up from germline, CDR1 is SGDLS and CDR2 is YYNGEE. The CDR3 has 14 amino acids. With 0 bases removed from V and 4 bases from J, the gap between germline ends came to 10 bases. The CDR3 loop reads CASSVVARGETQYF. CDR3 DNA: TGTGCCAGCAGCGTAGTCGCCAGGGGAGAGACCCAGTACTTC.